Below are 20 T cell receptor beta chains sequenced from a single sample in a study of blood T cell repertoires in COVID-19. This table comes from immunoSEQ multiplex PCR, and its TCRdb copy is limited to in-frame clones, with some not included. The sample contains about 170,000 clones, 90% to 95% of which appear only once. Sequencing was done on a sample of peripheral blood. These receptor sequences come from a man aged 50 or older with acute or convalescent COVID-19.

The chain couples TRBV28 to TRBJ2-3, with no clear D. V was trimmed by 7 bases and J by 6 bases, leaving 11 bases between them. Germline-derived CDR1 and CDR2 are MDHEN and SYDVKM. CDR3 length equals 12 residues. Here the CDR3 reads CASNSQVDTQYF. As DNA, the CDR3 is TGTGCCAGCAACTCGCAGGTCGATACGCAGTATTTT.

The V call is TRBV3-1 (or the pseudogene TRBV3-2), the J call TRBJ2-3; D is possibly TRBD1 (6 bases). Between the trimmed V and J ends, which lost 3 bases and 2 bases, there was a span of 15 bases. The CDR3 loop spans 16 amino acids. The V gene's germline CDR1 is LGHDT and CDR2 YNNKEL (reference sequence). CDR3 DNA: TGTGCCAGCAGCCACGGGCAGGGGACCACCACAGATACGCAGTATTTT. It codes for CASSHGQGTTTDTQYF.

This chain connects TRBV7-2 to TRBJ1-4, with D uncertain. Germline loops: CDR1 SGHTA, CDR2 FQGNSA. The CDR3 is 13 amino acids. Trimming took off 4 bases at V and 7 bases at J, with 10 bases between the two ends. CDR3 sequence (DNA): TGTGCCAGCAGCTGGCGGGGTACTGAAAAACTGTTTTTT. Protein product: CASSWRGTEKLFF. The entire variable domain, with the rest obtained from reference TRBV7-2 and TRBJ1-4, is as follows: GAGVSQSPSNKVTEKGKDVELRCDPISGHTALYWYRQSLGQGLEFLIYFQGNSAPDKSGLPSDRFSAERTGGSVSTLTIQRTQQEDSAVYLCASSWRGTEKLFFGSGTQLSVL.

The chain combines TRBV15 with TRBJ2-1; D is uncertain. Deletions cut 5 bases from V and 9 bases from J, with 17 bases between. The CDR3 loop spans 14 amino acids. Germline V lookup: CDR1 LNHNV, CDR2 YYDKDF (reference sequence). The CDR3 reads CATSPRRYPSEQFF. For the CDR3, the DNA is TGTGCCACCAGCCCCCGAAGGTACCCTAGTGAGCAGTTCTTC.

This rearrangement joins TRBV10-2 to TRBJ2-1; 10 bases are shared with TRBD1. The CDR3 covers 16 residues. V was pared by 6 bases and J by 6 bases, with 11 bases of the junction left unmatched. The V gene's germline CDR1 is WSHSY and CDR2 SAAADI. This chain's CDR3 is CASSASGTGVGNEQFF. CDR3 DNA sequence: TGCGCCAGCAGCGCCTCCGGGACAGGGGTTGGCAATGAGCAGTTCTTC.

As concerns this clone: Its ends do not fully match the called genes, so a read error is possible. CDR3 in amino acids: CACGQNTEAFF. Here the CDR3 DNA reads TGTGCCTGTGGACAGAACACCGAAGCTTTCTTT. This sequence joins TRBV30 and TRBJ1-1, with D perhaps TRBD1 (6 bases). CDR3 length: 11 amino acids. CDR1 is GTSNPN and CDR2 is SVGIG in the germline V gene (reference sequence).

The genes are TRBV6-5 and TRBJ2-2; 8 bases are a match to TRBD1. Germline CDR1 and CDR2: MNHEY and SVGAGI. The CDR3 consists of 15 residues. The V segment lost 5 bases and the J segment 6 bases; nucleotides outside the gene matches: 8. The CDR3, as DNA: TGTGCCAGCAGTCTGGACAGGGTGTGGCCCGGGGAGCTGTTTTTT. As protein: CASSLDRVWPGELFF.

The chain employs TRBV6-5 and TRBJ2-3; 9 bases line up with TRBD2. The CDR3 is made up of 14 amino acids. Germline-derived CDR1 and CDR2 are MNHEY and SVGAGI. Germline trimming cut 6 bases from V and 5 bases from J; bases unmatched to any gene: 6. The CDR3, as DNA: TGTGCCAGCAGGAATAGCGGGGGAGGAGATACGCAGTATTTT. The encoded protein is CASRNSGGGDTQYF.

This clone was counted a single time. The gene calls are TRBV4-1 and TRBJ1-2; D is unclear. There are 14 residues in the CDR3. Trimming removed 4 bases at V and 1 base at J, with 10 bases between. The V gene's germline CDR1 is MGHRA and CDR2 YSYEKL. This chain's CDR3 is CASSPSQFNYGYTF. The CDR3 region has the DNA TGCGCCAGCAGCCCATCCCAGTTTAACTATGGCTACACCTTC.

V gene TRBV24-1 combines with J gene TRBJ1-1; 7 nucleotides align to TRBD1. The length of the CDR3 is 15 residues. Per germline, CDR1 KGHDR and CDR2 SFDVKD. V dropped 3 bases and J dropped 1; count of bases not matched to a gene: 4. Written as DNA, the CDR3 is TGTGCCACCAGTGATCCGGGACAGCCGAACACTGAAGCTTTCTTT. Encoded protein: CATSDPGQPNTEAFF.

The gene calls are TRBV29-1 and TRBJ1-1; D is unresolved. V shed 2 bases and J shed 4 bases, with 11 bases lying between them. CDR1 and CDR2 (germline): SQVTM, ANQGSEA. The CDR3 consists of 13 residues. The CDR3 reads CSVEWWEGTEAFF. The CDR3 region has the DNA TGCAGCGTTGAATGGTGGGAGGGCACTGAAGCTTTCTTT.

The CDR3 is CASSYGDYGYTF. Written as DNA, the CDR3 is TGTGCCAGCAGTTACGGAGACTATGGCTACACCTTC. The genes are TRBV6-2 or TRBV6-3 and TRBJ1-2; D is uncertain. The CDR3 sequence is 12 residues long. Germline V gene lookup returns CDR1 MNHEY and CDR2 SVGEGT. Deletions cut 2 bases from V and 3 bases from J, with 4 bases between.

V gene TRBV30 combines with J gene TRBJ1-4; unclear D gene. The CDR3 totals 14 residues. Germline CDR1 and CDR2: GTSNPN and SVGIG (reference sequence). V lost 7 bases, J lost 7 bases, and 19 bases lay in between. This CDR3 reads CAFTTTSWSEKLFF. The CDR3, as DNA: TGTGCCTTCACAACCACCTCTTGGAGTGAAAAACTGTTTTTT.

V gene TRBV7-9 combines with J gene TRBJ2-2; 7 positions match TRBD1. The germline CDR1 and CDR2 sequences are SEHNR and FQNEAQ (reference sequence). The CDR3 contains 18 residues. Unmatched junction bases numbered 14, after V lost 0 bases and J lost 7 bases. CDR3: CASSLAFGERGHLGELFF. The CDR3 DNA sequence: TGTGCCAGCAGCTTAGCCTTTGGTGAGAGGGGGCATCTCGGGGAGCTGTTTTTT.

The chain recombines TRBV21-1 with TRBJ2-1; the table's D call, TRBD1, has no DNA check behind it. TRBV21-1 is a documented pseudogene. There are 15 residues in the CDR3. As DNA, the CDR3 is TGTGCCAGCAGCGTCCGGACAGGGCTTCGGCTAAGGCAGTTCTTC. Amino acids: CASSVRTGLRLRQFF.

J is TRBJ2-5 and V is TRBV24-1, with D perhaps TRBD2 (5 bases). Trimming removed 3 bases at V and 2 bases at J, with 12 bases between. CDR1 and CDR2 from the germline V gene are KGHDR and SFDVKD. CDR3 length: 15 amino acids. CDR3 amino acids: CATSDTTGFQETQYF. DNA of the CDR3: TGTGCCACCAGTGATACCACGGGATTTCAAGAGACCCAGTACTTC.

V is TRBV9 and J is TRBJ2-1; 11 nucleotides agree with TRBD2. In germline, CDR1 is SGDLS, CDR2 YYNGEE. CDR3 size: 17 residues. Trimming at V came to 3 bases and at J to 3 bases, leaving 8 bases not matched to a gene. The CDR3 coding sequence is TGTGCCAGCAGCGGGCCCCCCGGGACTAGCGGCTACAATGAGCAGTTCTTC. This encodes CASSGPPGTSGYNEQFF.

This chain uses TRBV5-1 with TRBJ2-3; TRBD1 agrees at 11 bases. After removal of 3 bases from V and 4 bases from J, the junction contained 13 bases not matched to a gene. The CDR3 covers 18 residues. CDR1 and CDR2 from the germline V gene are SGHRS and YFSETQ. The CDR3 DNA follows: TGCGCCAGCAGCTCCCCTGGACAGGGGGCGATAAAGGCAGATACGCAGTATTTT. Amino acid sequence: CASSSPGQGAIKADTQYF.

The V gene is TRBV20-1, the J gene TRBJ1-5; 7 nucleotides match TRBD1. The ends lost 3 bases at V and 0 bases at J; junction bases unmatched: 5. Germline CDR1 and CDR2: DFQATT and SNEGSKA (reference sequence). This CDR3 region has 15 residues. The CDR3 loop is CSASWGQYSNQPQHF. CDR3 nucleotide sequence: TGCAGTGCTAGTTGGGGACAGTATAGCAATCAGCCCCAGCATTTT.

The rearrangement links TRBV7-2 to TRBJ2-7; D unclear. Germline CDR1 is SGHTA and CDR2 is FQGNSA. The CDR3 spans 13 residues. V was cut by 1 base and J by 5 bases, with 9 bases left in between. The CDR3 DNA sequence: TGTGCCAGCAGCTTAGGACATCTCGACGAGCAGTACTTC. Its protein product is CASSLGHLDEQYF.